This is a list of T cell receptor beta chains from one sample in a study of blood T cell repertoires in COVID-19. Here immunoSEQ multiplex PCR was the method, and the copy in TCRdb shows in-frame clones only, minus some. In the table there are around 260,000 clones, about 85% of which are singletons. The sequenced sample was peripheral blood. These receptor sequences come from a human donor in a cohort sampled during active COVID-19. Both conserved end residues are part of each CDR3. D genes are given only for firm matches. A clone size is listed for some rows: how often the clone was seen (once, few, many), or a class if it is expanded.

>TRBD2|TRBJ2-7|TRBV5-5|once
TGTGCCAGCAGCTTGGTAGGGGTGGCTAGCGGGAGTCGTCAGGAGCAGTACTTC
CASSLVGVASGSRQEQYF
>-|TRBJ1-3|TRBV18|-
TGTGCCAGCTCACCGGCTATACTAGGTGGAAACACCATATATTTT
CASSPAILGGNTIYF
>-|TRBJ1-2|TRBV19|-
TGTGCCAGTAGTAACAGGGCCTATGGCTACACCTTC
CASSNRAYGYTF
>-|TRBJ1-5|TRBV5-6|-
TGTGCCAGCAGCTTCTTGGGGGGAGATCAGCCCCAGCATTTT
CASSFLGGDQPQHF
>TRBD1|TRBJ2-1|TRBV15|-
TGTGCCACCAGCCGAGGGACAGGGGTATACAATGAGCAGTTCTTC
CATSRGTGVYNEQFF
>TRBD2|TRBJ2-1|TRBV9|-
TGTGCCAGCAGCGGGCGGGGGACTAGCGGGAGTAATGAGCAGTTCTTC
CASSGRGTSGSNEQFF
>-|TRBJ2-3|TRBV6-2/TRBV6-3|-
TGTGCCAGCAGTGGGAAGCGCTCGAGGGTAAATACGCAGTATTTT
CASSGKRSRVNTQYF
>TRBD2|TRBJ2-3|TRBV19|-
TGTGCCAGTAGTGGGACTAGCGGGAGTGGGCAGTATTTT
CASSGTSGSGQYF
>TRBD2|TRBJ2-3|TRBV25-1|-
TGTGCCAGCAGGAAGACTAGCGGGTCAGATACGCAGTATTTT
CASRKTSGSDTQYF
>TRBD2|TRBJ2-1|TRBV4-3|-
TGCGCCAGCAGCCAAGGAACACTAGCGGGAGATGGTATTTTCAATGAGCAGTTCTTC
CASSQGTLAGDGIFNEQFF
>-|TRBJ1-2|TRBV29-1|-
TGCAGCTCCACGGGGGATCCTAACTATGGCTACACCTTC
CSSTGDPNYGYTF
>TRBD2|TRBJ2-3|TRBV30|-
TGTGCCTGGAGTGGCGGACTAGCGGGGCCAGATACGCAGTATTTT
CAWSGGLAGPDTQYF
>-|TRBJ1-2|TRBV3-1/TRBV3-2|-
TGTGCCAGCAGCCAAGGGGCTTATATCTATGGCTACACCTTC
CASSQGAYIYGYTF
>-|TRBJ2-7|TRBV28|once
TGTGCCAGCAGTCAGGCCTACGAGCAGTACTTC
CASSQAYEQYF
>-|TRBJ2-1|TRBV2|-
TGTGCCAGCAGTGCTAGCGATGGCCCCACGTTGCGGTTCTTC
CASSASDGPTLRFF
>TRBD2|TRBJ2-7|TRBV28|-
TGTGCCAGCAGTTCTCCGACTAGCGGGAGCTACGAGCAGTACTTC
CASSSPTSGSYEQYF
>-|TRBJ2-7|TRBV19|few
TGTGCCAGTAGTATAGGAGGGGTCGGGAGATACGAGCAGTACTTC
CASSIGGVGRYEQYF
>TRBD2|TRBJ2-1|TRBV10-3|-
TGTGCCATCAGTGTGGCTAGCGGGGTGTCGGAAAATGAGCAGTTCTTC
CAISVASGVSENEQFF
>-|TRBJ1-4|TRBV27|once
TGTGCCAGCTCTGGAGCAACTAATGAAAAACTGTTTTTT
CASSGATNEKLFF
>TRBD2|TRBJ2-7|TRBV3-1/TRBV3-2|-
TGTGCCAGCAGCCAAGACCCTGCCGCTAGCGGGAGCTCCTACGAGCAGTACTTC
CASSQDPAASGSSYEQYF
>TRBD1|TRBJ2-1|TRBV19|-
TGTGCCAGTAGTACCCCCGGGACAGGGGCAATCCCCCCGTTCTTC
CASSTPGTGAIPPFF
>-|TRBJ2-7|TRBV5-1|-
TGCGCCAGCAGCTTGGACAGGGCCTACGAGCAGTACTTC
CASSLDRAYEQYF
>TRBD1|TRBJ2-3|TRBV5-6|-
TGTGCCAGCAGCGTGGACAGGGGGCGTGATACGCAGTATTTT
CASSVDRGRDTQYF
>TRBD1|TRBJ2-1|TRBV7-2|-
TGTGCCAGCAGCTCCGGACAGGGACCCTACAATGAGCAGTTCTTC
CASSSGQGPYNEQFF
>-|TRBJ2-2|TRBV7-6|-
TGTGCCAGCAGCTTAGCTGGCGGGACGACAGCCGGGGAGCTGTTTTTT
CASSLAGGTTAGELFF